Listed here is a single T cell receptor beta chain. This entry is derived from a study of T cells after yellow fever vaccination. V lost 4 bases, J lost 3 bases, and 13 bases lay in between. This CDR3 region has 15 residues. Germline V gene data show CDR1 as SGHRS and CDR2 as YFSETQ. Template switching with 5'RACE generated the TCR cDNA and added a universal primer site and UMIs. TCRdb itself ran the 5' RACE reads through MiXCR, one entry per CDR3 protein. The repertoire consists of 500,000 to 650,000 distinct CDR3 sequences, with about 17% occurring once and the leading ten covering 17%. This material consisted of PBMCs, taken 4 to 5 days after the first yellow fever vaccination. This chain uses TRBV5-1 with TRBJ1-4; tentatively, D is TRBD1 (5 bases). This sequence originates from a young man who received the YFV17D yellow fever vaccine. The CDR3: CASSGDGRSNEKLFF. The CDR3 DNA sequence: TGCGCCAGCAGCGGGGACGGGCGCTCTAATGAAAAACTGTTTTTT. The whole variable domain, remainder taken from reference TRBV5-1 and TRBJ1-4, is KAGVTQTPRYLIKTRGQQVTLSCSPISGHRSVSWYQQTPGQGLQFLFEYFSETQRNKGNFPGRFSGRQFSNSRSEMNVSTLELGDSALYLCASSGDGRSNEKLFFGSGTQLSVL.